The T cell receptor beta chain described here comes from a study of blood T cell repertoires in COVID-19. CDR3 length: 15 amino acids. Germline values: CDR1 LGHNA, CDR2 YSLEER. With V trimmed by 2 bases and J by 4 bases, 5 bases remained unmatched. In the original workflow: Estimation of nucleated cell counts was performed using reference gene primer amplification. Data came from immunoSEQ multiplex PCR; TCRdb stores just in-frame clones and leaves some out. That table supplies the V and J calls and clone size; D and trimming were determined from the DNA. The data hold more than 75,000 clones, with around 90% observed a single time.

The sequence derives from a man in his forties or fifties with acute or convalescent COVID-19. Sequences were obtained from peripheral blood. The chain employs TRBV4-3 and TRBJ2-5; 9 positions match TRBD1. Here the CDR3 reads CASSQTADRGETQYF. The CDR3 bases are TGCGCCAGCAGCCAAACCGCGGACAGGGGAGAGACCCAGTACTTC.